Below, 5 T cell receptor beta chains from the same sample are listed, as sequenced in a study of neurological immune-mediated disorders. TCRdb re-analysed the 5' RACE reads in MiXCR, keeping a single row per CDR3 protein. Seen here are approximately 60,000 distinct CDR3 sequences, 4.1% observed once, and the top ten hold 2.6%. Sequenced input: PBMCs. The receptor set was obtained from a man aged 50-59 years with multiple sclerosis.

This clonotype was observed many times. The chain has TRBV5-8 and TRBJ2-5; the D is unclear. Germline-derived CDR1 and CDR2 are SGHTS and YDEGEE. There are 15 residues in the CDR3. Trimming took off 4 bases at V and 2 bases at J, with 15 bases between the two ends. The CDR3 region has the DNA TGTGCCAGCAGCCCGGGCTGGACGGAACAAGAGACCCAGTACTTC. Residues: CASSPGWTEQETQYF.

Only a few counts were recorded for this clonotype. The gene calls are TRBV20-1 and TRBJ2-1; D call uncertain. The CDR3 consists of 14 residues. The germline V gene has CDR1 DFQATT and CDR2 SNEGSKA (reference sequence). V lost 6 bases and J lost 1, with 13 bases in between. CDR3 DNA sequence: TGCAGTGCCTTTATGGGGTTGTCCTACAATGAGCAGTTCTTC. Its translation: CSAFMGLSYNEQFF.

There are many counts of this clonotype. The chain has TRBV5-1 and TRBJ2-7; the D gene could be TRBD1 or TRBD2 (5 bases each). The germline CDR1 and CDR2 sequences are SGHRS and YFSETQ. Trimming took 2 bases from V and 4 from J, leaving 13 bases between them. This CDR3 has 14 amino acids. CDR3 coding DNA: TGCGCCAGCAGCTTTGCAGGGACCGAATACGAGCAGTACTTC. As protein: CASSFAGTEYEQYF.

Ten or more counts support this clonotype. The chain recombines TRBV4-1 with TRBJ2-2; D perhaps matches TRBD1 (6 bases). The CDR3 sequence is 16 residues long. Trimming removed 4 bases from V and 0 bases from J, with 12 bases in between. Germline CDR1 is MGHRA and CDR2 is YSYEKL. The CDR3 here is CASSPSRTANTGELFF. In DNA form, the CDR3 reads TGCGCCAGCAGCCCCAGTAGGACAGCGAACACCGGGGAGCTGTTTTTT.

This clonotype appeared many times. The chain's CDR3 is CAWNSNSRTDTQYF. Written as DNA, the CDR3 is TGTGCCTGGAATTCGAATTCGCGCACAGATACGCAGTATTTT. The chain couples TRBV30 to TRBJ2-3, with D unclear. The CDR3 covers 14 residues. CDR1 GTSNPN and CDR2 SVGIG come from the germline V gene (reference sequence). V gave up 4 bases and J gave up 1 base, with 12 bases separating them.